This TCR beta chain derives from a study of shared clonotypes between healthy human individuals. Study in general: Donors were two women and three men aged 18 to 49.

The assay used deep level. Only in-frame clones appear in the TCRdb table, and some are missing; sequencing was by immunoSEQ multiplex PCR. The sample yields approximately 840,000 clones, about 96% seen once. A word on this clone: Antigen: not known.

Points from the study as a whole: The study generally estimated greater richness for naive than memory subsets. Lower generation probabilities were found for non-shared clonotypes than for those shared by all four donors.

The naive CD8 subset, CD45RO-negative cells positively selected for CCR7, excluded terminally differentiated effector memory CD45RA+ cells. The CDR3 runs 14 residues. V lost 4 bases and J lost 2, with 10 bases in between. CDR1 and CDR2 from the germline V gene are SGHNT and YYREEE (reference sequence). The source is a young man in good health. The rearrangement links TRBV5-4 to TRBJ1-3, with D possibly matching TRBD1 (6 bases). The sequenced material came from naive CD8+ T cells sorted from blood. CDR3 DNA sequence: TGTGCCAGCAGCCAAAGACAGGCTGGAAACACCATATATTTT. As protein: CASSQRQAGNTIYF. The full variable domain, completed using reference TRBV5-4 and TRBJ1-3, is ETGVTQSPTHLIKTRGQQVTLRCSSQSGHNTVSWYQQALGQGPQFIFQYYREEENGRGNFPPRFSGLQFPNYSSELNVNALELDDSALYLCASSQRQAGNTIYFGEGSWLTVV.